Listed here are 23 T cell receptor beta chains from one sample, sequenced in a study of a mutant IDH1 vaccine in newly diagnosed glioma. Clones were read by immunoSEQ multiplex PCR, and TCRdb kept only the in-frame ones, dropping some. The sample records over 60,000 clones, about 91% being singletons. These receptors have no identified antigens. Noted time point: week 11, during vaccination. Vaccination comprised doses that each held 300 ug of mutant IDH1 20-mer peptide, plus topical imiquimod. This material consisted of PBMCs, taken from a glioma patient whose treatment included an IDH1 peptide vaccine. The source of these receptors is a man aged 40-49 years with glioma.

This chain joins TRBV28 and TRBJ1-5; D is undetermined. The V and J ends lost 1 base and 0 bases respectively, with 4 bases between them. This CDR3 region has 14 residues. The germline V gene has CDR1 MDHEN and CDR2 SYDVKM. CDR3 loop: CASSLFISNQPQHF. DNA of the CDR3: TGTGCCAGCAGTTTATTTATTAGCAATCAGCCCCAGCATTTT.

The genes are TRBV27 and TRBJ2-3; possible D gene TRBD2, 7 bases. The ends were cut back, 3 bases at V and 2 bases at J, with 15 bases in the middle. Germline-derived CDR1 and CDR2 are MNHEY and SMNVEV (reference sequence). The CDR3 covers 16 residues. DNA of the CDR3: TGTGCCAGCAGTTTTGGGGGGGCCCAGTACACAGATACGCAGTATTTT. It is translated as CASSFGGAQYTDTQYF.

The V and J genes are TRBV6-5 and TRBJ1-1; 9 bases are shared with TRBD1. V trimming: 5 bases; J trimming: 5 bases; junction bases outside the gene matches: 6. The CDR3 sequence is 14 residues long. The V gene's germline CDR1 is MNHEY and CDR2 SVGAGI. In DNA form, the CDR3 reads TGTGCCAGCAGTATCGACAGGGGGGGGACTGAAGCTTTCTTT. Residues: CASSIDRGGTEAFF.

This clone was observed once. The chain joins TRBV4-1 to TRBJ1-1, with D unclear. Germline assignment: CDR1 MGHRA and CDR2 YSYEKL. The V and J ends lost 0 bases and 6 bases respectively, with 11 bases between them. This CDR3 comprises 14 residues. In nucleotides, the CDR3 is TGCGCCAGCAGCCAAGACGGAACGAGGGCTGAAGCTTTCTTT. As protein: CASSQDGTRAEAFF.

The chain is built from TRBV28 and TRBJ1-2; D uncertain. Germline V CDR1 and CDR2: MDHEN, SYDVKM. V was trimmed by 3 bases and J by 6 bases, leaving 2 bases between them. This CDR3 has 10 amino acids. CDR3 in amino acids: CASSFHGYTF. Written as DNA, the CDR3 is TGTGCCAGCAGTTTTCATGGCTACACCTTC.

The genes are TRBV7-2 and TRBJ1-6; unclear D gene. CDR3 length equals 14 residues. Deletions cut 4 bases from V and 5 bases from J, with 9 bases between. The germline V gene has CDR1 SGHTA and CDR2 FQGNSA. The DNA of the CDR3 is TGTGCCAGCAGCTCGACGGGAGATAATTCACCCCTCCACTTT. This translates into CASSSTGDNSPLHF. The full variable domain, rest sourced from reference TRBV7-2 and TRBJ1-6, is GAGVSQSPSNKVTEKGKDVELRCDPISGHTALYWYRQSLGQGLEFLIYFQGNSAPDKSGLPSDRFSAERTGGSVSTLTIQRTQQEDSAVYLCASSSTGDNSPLHFGNGTRLTVT.

The V call is TRBV5-1, the J call TRBJ2-7; D possibly corresponds to TRBD1 (6 bases). This CDR3 comprises 15 residues. Looked up from germline, CDR1 is SGHRS and CDR2 is YFSETQ. Trimming pared 0 bases from V and 2 bases from J, leaving 12 bases between. This CDR3 is CASSLGGSGAYEQYF. The CDR3 nucleotides read TGCGCCAGCAGCTTGGGCGGCTCAGGGGCCTACGAGCAGTACTTC. Full variable domain (remainder filled in from reference TRBV5-1 and TRBJ2-7): KAGVTQTPRYLIKTRGQQVTLSCSPISGHRSVSWYQQTPGQGLQFLFEYFSETQRNKGNFPGRFSGRQFSNSRSEMNVSTLELGDSALYLCASSLGGSGAYEQYFGPGTRLTVT.

The chain employs TRBV5-6 and TRBJ2-7; D possibly uses TRBD1 or TRBD2 (5 bases each). Trimming stripped 0 bases from V and 5 bases from J, with 12 bases between. The germline V gene has CDR1 SGHDT and CDR2 YYEEEE. This CDR3 comprises 14 residues. The CDR3 sequence is CASSLAGRPHEQYF. The DNA of the CDR3 is TGTGCCAGCAGCTTGGCGGGGCGCCCCCACGAGCAGTACTTC.

This chain uses TRBV10-3 with TRBJ1-5; 12 bases fit TRBD1. Unmatched junction bases numbered 17, after V lost 11 bases and J lost 6 bases. The germline V gene has CDR1 ENHRY and CDR2 SYGVKD. The CDR3 runs 17 residues. The CDR3 spells CAVIAGTGGSGGQPQHF. Written as DNA, the CDR3 is TGTGCCGTCATTGCCGGGACAGGGGGCTCAGGCGGTCAGCCCCAGCATTTT.

The rearrangement joins TRBV27 to TRBJ2-1; D is perhaps TRBD2 (5 bases). The CDR3 contains 16 residues. From germline, CDR1 is MNHEY and CDR2 SMNVEV (reference sequence). Trimming took off 5 bases at V and 1 base at J, with 15 bases between the two ends. CDR3 region: CASSAASFGSYNEQFF. The CDR3 coding sequence is TGTGCCAGCAGTGCAGCTAGCTTCGGGTCCTACAATGAGCAGTTCTTC.

The chain is built from TRBV11-2 and TRBJ2-3; D is possibly TRBD2 (6 bases). Germline V CDR1 and CDR2: SGHAT, FQNNGV. The V and J ends lost 5 bases and 11 bases respectively, with 20 bases between them. This CDR3 spans 14 amino acids. The CDR3 region has the DNA TGTGCCAGCAGCCCGGGGGACCTCGGGATAGGGCAGTATTTT. It specifies CASSPGDLGIGQYF. Full variable domain (outside the CDR3, taken from reference TRBV11-2 and TRBJ2-3): EAGVAQSPRYKIIEKRQSVAFWCNPISGHATLYWYQQILGQGPKLLIQFQNNGVVDDSQLPKDRFSAERLKGVDSTLKIQPAKLEDSAVYLCASSPGDLGIGQYFGPGTRLTVL.

This sequence joins TRBV19 and TRBJ1-1, with D perhaps matching TRBD1 (6 bases). Germline V lookup: CDR1 LNHDA, CDR2 SQIVND (reference sequence). CDR3 length: 16 amino acids. The ends were cut back, 0 bases at V and 5 bases at J, with 16 bases in the middle. The CDR3 DNA reads TGTGCCAGTAGTATAGAGTTCGGGGGGCTGAGTACTGAAGCTTTCTTT. Translated, it gives CASSIEFGGLSTEAFF. Together with reference TRBV19 and TRBJ1-1, the CDR3 gives the full variable domain: DGGITQSPKYLFRKEGQNVTLSCEQNLNHDAMYWYRQDPGQGLRLIYYSQIVNDFQKGDIAEGYSVSREKKESFPLTVTSAQKNPTAFYLCASSIEFGGLSTEAFFGQGTRLTVV.

V usage is TRBV2 and J usage is TRBJ1-5, with D tentatively TRBD1 (5 bases). Per germline, CDR1 SNHLY and CDR2 FYNNEI. The CDR3 totals 15 residues. V was shortened by 3 bases and J by 7 bases, with 16 bases between the two germline ends. The CDR3, as DNA: TGTGCCAGCAGTGATGGGGCAAATAGCGGACAGCCCCAGCATTTT. This translates into CASSDGANSGQPQHF. The complete variable domain, with remaining parts taken from reference TRBV2 and TRBJ1-5, reads EPEVTQTPSHQVTQMGQEVILRCVPISNHLYFYWYRQILGQKVEFLVSFYNNEISEKSEIFDDQFSVERPDGSNFTLKIRSTKLEDSAMYFCASSDGANSGQPQHFGDGTRLSIL.

This clone has just one count. V gene TRBV18 combines with J gene TRBJ1-1, with 7 bases identical to TRBD1. The CDR3 sequence is 16 residues long. The V segment lost 1 base and the J segment 1 base; nucleotides outside the gene matches: 6. Germline V gene data show CDR1 as KGHSH and CDR2 as LQKENI. CDR3 residues: CASSPLRTGTNTEAFF. CDR3 in DNA: TGTGCCAGCTCACCACTGAGGACAGGTACGAACACTGAAGCTTTCTTT.

The chain uses TRBV30 and TRBJ1-2; unclear D gene. The V and J ends lost 3 bases and 8 bases respectively, with 4 bases between them. Germline V gene data show CDR1 as GTSNPN and CDR2 as SVGIG (reference sequence). This CDR3 region has 9 residues. The CDR3 protein is CAWRDGYTF. CDR3 nucleotides: TGTGCCTGGAGGGACGGCTACACCTTC.

The V call is TRBV4-2, the J call TRBJ1-5; tentative D call: TRBD1 (6 bases). Germline lookup yields CDR1 LGHNA and CDR2 YNFKEQ. CDR3 length: 16 residues. The germline V and J ends were trimmed by 0 bases and 2 bases, with 11 bases remaining between them. The CDR3 sequence is CASSQDTGSRNQPQHF. CDR3 nucleotide sequence: TGTGCCAGCAGCCAAGATACAGGGTCCCGCAATCAGCCCCAGCATTTT.

The chain has TRBV4-1 and TRBJ2-1; 7 bases map to TRBD1. This CDR3 is built from 18 residues. Germline loops: CDR1 MGHRA, CDR2 YSYEKL. The ends lost 1 base at V and 7 bases at J; junction bases unmatched: 16. The CDR3 reads CASSQGPPTGAVGNEQFF. The CDR3 DNA follows: TGCGCCAGCAGCCAAGGACCCCCCACAGGGGCGGTAGGAAATGAGCAGTTCTTC.

Only one count was recorded for this clone. The genes are TRBV19 and TRBJ2-7; D uncertain. The germline CDR1 and CDR2 sequences are LNHDA and SQIVND (reference sequence). CDR3 length equals 13 residues. Trimming took off 10 bases at V and 6 bases at J, with 19 bases between the two ends. Here the CDR3 DNA reads TGTGCCACTTCCACATCGCCGGCAGCCGAGCAGTACTTC. It is translated as CATSTSPAAEQYF.

This clone is a singleton in its sample. The chain joins TRBV18 to TRBJ2-1; 8 positions match TRBD2. Germline CDR1 KGHSH, CDR2 LQKENI. The length of the CDR3 is 16 residues. With 1 base clipped from V and 5 bases from J, the junction kept 7 bases outside the gene matches. DNA for the CDR3: TGTGCCAGCTCACCACGCGGGACTAGAGACAACAATGAGCAGTTCTTC. This codes for CASSPRGTRDNNEQFF.

This clone has just one count. V and J are TRBV4-3 and TRBJ2-1; D perhaps matches TRBD2 (6 bases). Trimming left V 1 base short and J 8 bases short, with 18 bases between. This CDR3 contains 16 residues. Germline CDR1 LGHNA, CDR2 YSLEER. The CDR3 sequence: CASSQVLRRDLDEQFF. The CDR3 nucleotides are TGCGCCAGCAGCCAAGTTTTGCGGAGGGACTTGGATGAGCAGTTCTTC.

The gene calls are TRBV28 and TRBJ2-7, with a weak D call TRBD1 (6 bases). V dropped 5 bases and J dropped 0 bases, with 17 bases sitting between them. This CDR3 has 16 amino acids. Germline-derived CDR1 and CDR2 are MDHEN and SYDVKM. The DNA for the CDR3 is TGTGCCAGCAGTCCTGGGGACACCGCTAGCTCCTACGAGCAGTACGTC. It encodes CASSPGDTASSYEQYV.

The rearrangement links TRBV6-5 to TRBJ1-4; D is perhaps TRBD1 (6 bases). Trimming shortened V by 5 bases and J by 6 bases, and 16 bases separated the two germline ends. Germline lookup yields CDR1 MNHEY and CDR2 SVGAGI. CDR3 length equals 15 residues. In nucleotides, the CDR3 is TGTGCCAGCAGTGCAAACAGGGAGTCGCATGAAAAACTGTTTTTT. This sequence encodes CASSANRESHEKLFF.

The chain recombines TRBV7-9 with TRBJ1-6; D not certain. Germline V gene lookup returns CDR1 SEHNR and CDR2 FQNEAQ (reference sequence). The V end lost 7 bases, the J end lost 4 bases, and 11 bases lay between the germline ends. There are 14 residues in the CDR3. The CDR3 here is CASIATGYNSPLHF. The CDR3 region has the DNA TGTGCCAGCATCGCCACTGGTTATAATTCACCCCTCCACTTT. Using reference TRBV7-9 and TRBJ1-6 for the parts outside the CDR3, the full variable domain is DTGVSQNPRHKITKRGQNVTFRCDPISEHNRLYWYRQTLGQGPEFLTYFQNEAQLEKSRLLSDRFSAERPKGSFSTLEIQRTEQGDSAMYLCASIATGYNSPLHFGNGTRLTVT.